The 22 T cell receptor beta chains below all came from one sample that was sequenced in a study of cytomegalovirus exposure and HLA in healthy donors. PCR involved 60 Vbeta and 13 Jbeta primers. This table comes from immunoSEQ multiplex PCR, and its TCRdb copy is limited to in-frame clones, with some not included. The profile shows 75,000 to 90,000 clones, around 82% of them singletons. Source material: PBMCs. The receptors here all came from a man aged 45-65 years in good health and CMV-seronegative.

V usage is TRBV20-1 and J usage is TRBJ1-1; maybe TRBD1 (6 bases). The CDR3 covers 10 residues. CDR1 is DFQATT and CDR2 is SNEGSKA in the germline V gene (reference sequence). V was clipped by 4 bases and J by 7 bases, with 7 bases between them. In nucleotides, the CDR3 is TGCAGTGCTACAGGGGTTGAAGCTTTCTTT. It translates to CSATGVEAFF.

Only one count was recorded for this clone. As DNA, the CDR3 is TGTGCCAGCACTGTAAAAGAGACCCAGTACTTC. As protein: CASTVKETQYF. The V call is TRBV2, the J call TRBJ2-5; D is uncertain. The CDR3 sequence is 11 residues long. Germline CDR1 is SNHLY and CDR2 is FYNNEI. Trimming stripped 7 bases from V and 3 bases from J, with 6 bases between.

This chain connects TRBV19 to TRBJ1-2; D is perhaps TRBD1 (5 bases). The CDR3 contains 15 residues. Trimming cost V 6 bases and J 1 base, with 15 bases left between them. CDR1 and CDR2 (germline): LNHDA, SQIVND (reference sequence). The CDR3 region has the DNA TGTGCCAGTAGCTCACGGGGGGACCTTAACTATGGCTACACCTTC. This gives the protein CASSSRGDLNYGYTF.

The chain uses TRBV2 and TRBJ1-2; 7 bases line up with TRBD1. The CDR3 sequence is 13 residues long. Germline values: CDR1 SNHLY, CDR2 FYNNEI. The junction had 7 bases not matched to a gene; V was cut back by 6 bases and J by 6 bases. The CDR3 DNA is TGTGCCAGCAGGGGGGACAGCCGGAATGGCTACACCTTC. Translation gives CASRGDSRNGYTF. Full variable domain (remainder filled in from reference TRBV2 and TRBJ1-2): EPEVTQTPSHQVTQMGQEVILRCVPISNHLYFYWYRQILGQKVEFLVSFYNNEISEKSEIFDDQFSVERPDGSNFTLKIRSTKLEDSAMYFCASRGDSRNGYTFGSGTRLTVV.

This rearrangement joins TRBV18 to TRBJ1-3; no clear D. Per germline, CDR1 KGHSH and CDR2 LQKENI. V lost 2 bases, J lost 3 bases, and 20 bases lay in between. The CDR3 extends over 18 amino acids. The CDR3 loop is CASSPIMNRARGGNTIYF. CDR3 sequence (DNA): TGTGCCAGCTCACCAATCATGAATCGGGCACGGGGTGGAAACACCATATATTTT.

The V call is TRBV5-1, the J call TRBJ2-7; D not resolved. V shed 4 bases and J shed 0 bases, with 8 bases lying between them. The CDR3 has 13 residues. Germline CDR1 and CDR2: SGHRS and YFSETQ. The CDR3 bases are TGCGCCAGCAGCCCCGACTCCTCCTACGAGCAGTACTTC. Encoded protein: CASSPDSSYEQYF.

The chain combines TRBV9 with TRBJ1-4; D call uncertain. From germline, CDR1 is SGDLS and CDR2 YYNGEE. CDR3 length: 15 residues. The ends were cut back, 2 bases at V and 8 bases at J, with 16 bases in the middle. CDR3 nucleotide sequence: TGTGCCAGCAGCGTCGCCCCGGGGAGTCGGGAAAAACTGTTTTTT. It specifies CASSVAPGSREKLFF. The variable domain in full, with the rest retrieved from reference TRBV9 and TRBJ1-4, is DSGVTQTPKHLITATGQRVTLRCSPRSGDLSVYWYQQSLDQGLQFLIQYYNGEERAKGNILERFSAQQFPDLHSELNLSSLELGDSALYFCASSVAPGSREKLFFGSGTQLSVL.

The chain couples TRBV7-9 to TRBJ1-1, with a tentative D call TRBD1 (5 bases). The length of the CDR3 is 12 residues. V lost 4 bases and J lost 6, with 9 bases in between. Germline-derived CDR1 and CDR2 are SEHNR and FQNEAQ (reference sequence). The CDR3 bases are TGTGCCAGCAGCTGGGGGGATGCTGAAGCTTTCTTT. As protein: CASSWGDAEAFF.

The chain has TRBV6-6 and TRBJ1-4; TRBD1 agrees at 7 bases. The V segment lost 6 bases and the J segment 8 bases; nucleotides outside the gene matches: 6. Germline loops: CDR1 MNHNY, CDR2 SVGAGI (reference sequence). The CDR3 extends over 13 amino acids. The CDR3 spells CASSRDSGEKLFF. CDR3 bases: TGTGCCAGCAGCCGGGACAGTGGGGAAAAACTGTTTTTT.

The chain links TRBV6-4 to TRBJ2-3, with D possibly matching TRBD1 (5 bases). The V end lost 5 bases, the J end lost 4 bases, and 13 bases lay between the germline ends. CDR1 and CDR2 from the germline V gene are MRHNA and SNTAGT. This CDR3 is built from 14 residues. The CDR3 reads CASSTAKGADTQYF. For the CDR3, the DNA is TGTGCCAGCAGTACCGCGAAAGGGGCAGATACGCAGTATTTT.

The CDR3 sequence: CASSLEESGSNQPQHF. DNA of the CDR3: TGTGCCAGCAGCTTAGAAGAGAGCGGTAGCAATCAGCCCCAGCATTTT. The chain employs TRBV7-6 and TRBJ1-5; D is uncertain. The V end lost 1 base, the J end lost 0 bases, and 10 bases lay between the germline ends. Germline CDR1 SGHVS, CDR2 FNYEAQ. This CDR3 has 16 amino acids.

This chain connects TRBV6-1 to TRBJ2-7; possibly TRBD2 for D (5 bases). Per germline, CDR1 MNHNS and CDR2 SASEGT. The CDR3 is 13 amino acids. The V end lost 7 bases, the J end lost 2 bases, and 12 bases lay between the germline ends. The CDR3 DNA reads TGTGCCAGCACCCCCCCGGGGACCTACGAGCAGTACTTC. This gives the protein CASTPPGTYEQYF.

As DNA, the CDR3 is TGTGCCATCAGTGAGTCGAGGACAGACTACTCCTATAATTCACCCCTCCACTTT. Its protein product is CAISESRTDYSYNSPLHF. The chain is built from TRBV10-3 and TRBJ1-6; D possibly corresponds to TRBD1 (6 bases). CDR1 and CDR2 (germline): ENHRY, SYGVKD. Deletions cut 0 bases from V and 0 bases from J, with 12 bases between. The CDR3 has 18 residues.

This chain connects TRBV6-1 to TRBJ1-2; 8 nucleotides match TRBD1. The length of the CDR3 is 15 residues. Germline V gene data show CDR1 as MNHNS and CDR2 as SASEGT. V lost 6 bases and J lost 3; bases outside the gene matches: 9. CDR3 residues: CASRAGQGGDYGYTF. As DNA, the CDR3 is TGTGCCAGCAGAGCCGGACAGGGTGGTGACTATGGCTACACCTTC.

The V and J genes are TRBV6-6 and TRBJ2-7, with 13 bases identical to TRBD2. With 0 bases clipped from V and 4 bases from J, the junction kept 3 bases outside the gene matches. Per germline, CDR1 MNHNY and CDR2 SVGAGI (reference sequence). The length of the CDR3 is 16 residues. CDR3 protein: CASSYSEGLAGYEQYF. CDR3 DNA sequence: TGTGCCAGCAGTTACTCCGAGGGACTAGCGGGGTACGAGCAGTACTTC.

The gene calls are TRBV2 and TRBJ1-6; a weak D match, TRBD1 (5 bases). The germline gives CDR1 SNHLY, CDR2 FYNNEI. Trimming took 8 bases from V and 5 from J, leaving 13 bases between them. The CDR3 is made up of 14 amino acids. The CDR3 here is CASSRGPDNSPLHF. DNA of the CDR3: TGTGCCAGCTCTAGGGGCCCGGATAATTCACCCCTCCACTTT. Looking up the rest from reference TRBV2 and TRBJ1-6 gives the full variable domain: EPEVTQTPSHQVTQMGQEVILRCVPISNHLYFYWYRQILGQKVEFLVSFYNNEISEKSEIFDDQFSVERPDGSNFTLKIRSTKLEDSAMYFCASSRGPDNSPLHFGNGTRLTVT.

The chain uses TRBV4-1 and TRBJ2-5; D is possibly TRBD2 (6 bases). The V and J ends lost 3 bases and 10 bases respectively, with 21 bases between them. Germline lookup yields CDR1 MGHRA and CDR2 YSYEKL. This CDR3 contains 15 residues. CDR3 protein: CASSQGRTTLGGQYF. For the CDR3, the DNA is TGCGCCAGCAGCCAGGGGAGGACCACTCTAGGCGGCCAGTACTTC.

The chain uses TRBV28 and TRBJ2-7; possibly TRBD2 for D (5 bases). The length of the CDR3 is 13 residues. The V gene's germline CDR1 is MDHEN and CDR2 SYDVKM. The germline V and J ends were trimmed by 3 bases and 6 bases, with 12 bases remaining between them. The CDR3 DNA sequence: TGTGCCAGCAGTTTCCGGACTGAAAGCGAGCAGTACTTC. Translation: CASSFRTESEQYF.

The chain is built from TRBV21-1 and TRBJ1-2; the table's D call, TRBD1, was not checked against the DNA. TRBV21-1 is given as a pseudogene. This CDR3 contains 14 residues. The CDR3 reads CASSKPTDDYGYTF. The CDR3 coding sequence is TGTGCCAGCAGCAAACCTACAGACGACTATGGCTACACCTTC.

The J gene is TRBJ2-7, the V gene TRBV27; D might be TRBD2 (6 bases). In germline, CDR1 is MNHEY, CDR2 SMNVEV (reference sequence). V lost 3 bases, J lost 2 bases, and 8 bases lay in between. The CDR3 loop spans 13 amino acids. The CDR3 DNA follows: TGTGCCAGCAGTTTTACTAGCACCTACGAGCAGTACTTC. Translation gives CASSFTSTYEQYF.

This clone was seen a handful of times. This chain connects TRBV28 to TRBJ2-3; TRBD2 agrees at 8 bases. Germline V gene lookup returns CDR1 MDHEN and CDR2 SYDVKM. The V gene end was trimmed by 5 bases and the J gene end by 2 bases; junction bases not matched to a gene: 9. This CDR3 is 16 amino acids long. The CDR3 sequence: CASSPRGGFDTDTQYF. The CDR3 bases are TGTGCCAGCAGTCCTCGCGGGGGGTTCGACACAGATACGCAGTATTTT. The whole variable domain, remainder taken from reference TRBV28 and TRBJ2-3, is DVKVTQSSRYLVKRTGEKVFLECVQDMDHENMFWYRQDPGLGLRLIYFSYDVKMKEKGDIPEGYSVSREKKERFSLILESASTNQTSMYLCASSPRGGFDTDTQYFGPGTRLTVL.

The V and J genes are TRBV9 and TRBJ2-1; weak D call: TRBD1 (6 bases). Germline CDR1 and CDR2: SGDLS and YYNGEE. The V end lost 4 bases, the J end lost 10 bases, and 18 bases lay between the germline ends. This CDR3 comprises 14 residues. CDR3 region: CASSPNSGQTEQFF. The CDR3 DNA reads TGTGCCAGCAGCCCCAACTCCGGACAGACCGAGCAGTTCTTC. The full variable domain, with the rest looked up from reference TRBV9 and TRBJ2-1, is DSGVTQTPKHLITATGQRVTLRCSPRSGDLSVYWYQQSLDQGLQFLIQYYNGEERAKGNILERFSAQQFPDLHSELNLSSLELGDSALYFCASSPNSGQTEQFFGPGTRLTVL.